Included here is one T cell receptor beta chain sequence, with context. The protocol was immunoSEQ multiplex PCR, while the TCRdb copy is restricted to in-frame clones and leaves out a portion. The data contain under 200,000 clones, approximately 87% of them seen just once; the ten biggest clones take up 11%. These data originate in a study of blood T cell repertoires in COVID-19. Germline assignment: CDR1 MNHEY and CDR2 SVGAGI. Trimming at V came to 2 bases and at J to 3 bases, leaving 3 bases not matched to a gene. The CDR3 totals 15 residues. Specimen: peripheral blood. The chain couples TRBV6-5 to TRBJ2-7; 11 bases map to TRBD2. The receptor was derived from a woman aged 60-75 years with COVID-19, enrolled during active disease. In nucleotides, the CDR3 is TGTGCCAGCAGTTACCCACTAGCGGGAGTCTACGAGCAGTACTTC. Amino acid sequence: CASSYPLAGVYEQYF.